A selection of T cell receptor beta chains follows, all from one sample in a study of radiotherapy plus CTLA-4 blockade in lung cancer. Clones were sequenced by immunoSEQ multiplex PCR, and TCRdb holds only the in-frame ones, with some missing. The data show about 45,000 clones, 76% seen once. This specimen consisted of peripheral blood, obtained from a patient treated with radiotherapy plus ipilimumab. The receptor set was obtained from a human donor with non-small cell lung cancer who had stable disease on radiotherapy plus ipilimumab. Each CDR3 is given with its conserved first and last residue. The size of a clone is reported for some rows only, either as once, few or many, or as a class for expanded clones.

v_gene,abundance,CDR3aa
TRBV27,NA,CASRNRGSGNTIYF
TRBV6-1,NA,CASSVFLTGDQPQHF
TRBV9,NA,CASSVGGRNTGELFF
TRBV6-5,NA,CASSYRVGGYNEQFF
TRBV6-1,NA,CASSPGGDTDTQYF
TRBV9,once,CASSAPGQGTSYTF
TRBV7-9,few,CASSLGLTEKLFF
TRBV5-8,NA,CASSPGGGLYF
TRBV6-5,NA,CASRSGTRTYEQYF
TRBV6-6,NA,CASFPGGAGGQPQHF
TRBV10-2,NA,CASSQSSGNTIYF
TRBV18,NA,CASSPNLFRGNEQFF
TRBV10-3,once,CAISGAYCIQSRANVLTF
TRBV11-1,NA,CASSLLAGGLSGANVLTF
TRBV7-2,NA,CASSSQGSGNQPQHF
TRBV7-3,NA,CASSTTGEVGNTEAFF
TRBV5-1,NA,CASRPGGTETQYF
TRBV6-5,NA,CASSYSVSGNTIYF
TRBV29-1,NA,CSVERQGQETQYF
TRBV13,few,CASSLAGINSPLHF
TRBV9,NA,CASSVALSSGGAYEQFF
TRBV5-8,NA,CASSLSRVHYYEQYF
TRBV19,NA,CASSIGRRSEAFF
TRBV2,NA,CASSDRTPGRFF
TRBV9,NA,CASSVGADSYEQYF
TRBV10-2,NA,CASILRNSYNYGYTF
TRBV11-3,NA,CASSLGTAQPQHF
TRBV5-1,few,CASSLGRGVYGYTF
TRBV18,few,CASSPSGGEQYF
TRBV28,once,CASSPPGGAGEAFF
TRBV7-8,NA,CASSVTLAGGYKETQYF
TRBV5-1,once,CASSLGQGGEQYF